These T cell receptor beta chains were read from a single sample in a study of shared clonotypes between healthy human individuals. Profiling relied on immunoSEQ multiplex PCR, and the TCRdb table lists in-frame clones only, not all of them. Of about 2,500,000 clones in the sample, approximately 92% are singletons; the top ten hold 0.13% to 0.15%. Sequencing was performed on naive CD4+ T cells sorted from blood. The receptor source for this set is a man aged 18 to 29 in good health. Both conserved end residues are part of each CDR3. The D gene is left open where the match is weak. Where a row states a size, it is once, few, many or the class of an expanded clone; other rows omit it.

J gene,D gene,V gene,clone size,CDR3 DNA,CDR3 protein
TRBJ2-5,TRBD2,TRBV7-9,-,TGTGCCAGCAGCTTAGAGGCGGGGGTGGAGACCCAGTACTTC,CASSLEAGVETQYF
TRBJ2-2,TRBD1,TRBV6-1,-,TGTGCCAGCAGTGAAAGTTTAGGGACAGTGAACACCGGGGAGCTGTTTTTT,CASSESLGTVNTGELFF
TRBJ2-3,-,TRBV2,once,TGTGCCAGCAGTGGGAGGGACAGCATCACAGATACGCAGTATTTT,CASSGRDSITDTQYF
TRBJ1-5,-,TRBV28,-,TGTGCCAGCACCCTCGTAGGCAATCAGCCCCAGCATTTT,CASTLVGNQPQHF
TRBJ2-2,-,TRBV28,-,TGTGCCAGCAGAACTAGATCCACCGGGGAGCTGTTTTTT,CASRTRSTGELFF
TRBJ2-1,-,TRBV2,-,TGTGCCACCCGACCCGAGGTGGCCAATGAGCAGTTCTTC,CATRPEVANEQFF
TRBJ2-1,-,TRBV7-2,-,TGTGCCAGCAGCCTCCGGAAGAAGGGACGTGGAATGTACAATGAGCAGTTCTTC,CASSLRKKGRGMYNEQFF
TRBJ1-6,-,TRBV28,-,TGTGCCAGCAGACAGCGTGACAGCTATAATTCACCCCTCCACTTT,CASRQRDSYNSPLHF
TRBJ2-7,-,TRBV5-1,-,TGCGCCAGCAGCAAGGGGACCTACGAGCAGTACTTC,CASSKGTYEQYF
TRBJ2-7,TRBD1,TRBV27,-,TGTGCCAGCAGTTACTTGGACAGGGTTTCCTACGAGCAGTACTTC,CASSYLDRVSYEQYF
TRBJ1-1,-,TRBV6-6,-,TGTGCCAGCAGTTACCTCGGCTTCAACACTGAAGCTTTCTTT,CASSYLGFNTEAFF
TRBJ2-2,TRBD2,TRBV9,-,TGTGCCAGCAGCAGACAGCGGGGGCTTAGCACCGGGGAGCTGTTTTTT,CASSRQRGLSTGELFF
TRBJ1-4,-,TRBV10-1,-,TGCGCCAGCAGTGAGGCGGGACGGACTGAAAAACTGTTTTTT,CASSEAGRTEKLFF
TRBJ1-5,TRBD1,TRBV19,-,TGTGCCAGTAGTACAACAGGGGGCAATCAGCCCCAGCATTTT,CASSTTGGNQPQHF
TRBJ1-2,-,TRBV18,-,TGTGCCAGCTCACCACTCGAGGGAAACTATGGCTACACCTTC,CASSPLEGNYGYTF
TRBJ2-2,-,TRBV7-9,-,TGTGCCAGCAGCCCGTCGGGGACGGTTAACACCGGGGAGCTGTTTTTT,CASSPSGTVNTGELFF
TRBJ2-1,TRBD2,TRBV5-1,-,TGCGCCAGCAGCCCTACTAGCGGGGGGGCCCTATCCTACAATGAGCAGTTCTTC,CASSPTSGGALSYNEQFF
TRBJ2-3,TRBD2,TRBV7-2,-,TGTGCCAGCAGCTTAGCGAGAACCGGGGGGGCGTATTTT,CASSLARTGGAYF
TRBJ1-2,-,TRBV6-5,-,TGTGCCAGCAGTCGGCCAGGGTCTTATGGCTACACCTTC,CASSRPGSYGYTF
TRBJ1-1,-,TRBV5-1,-,TGCGCCAGCAGTAATTCACAGTCTAACACTGAAGCTTTCTTT,CASSNSQSNTEAFF
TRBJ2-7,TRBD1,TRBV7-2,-,TGTGCCAGCAGCTCCCGCCGGGACAGGGTTGGGTACGAGCAGTACTTC,CASSSRRDRVGYEQYF
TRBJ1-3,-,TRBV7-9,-,TGTGCCAGCAGCTTAGCGGTGTCTGGAAACACCATATATTTT,CASSLAVSGNTIYF
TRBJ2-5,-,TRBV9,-,TGTGCCAGCAGCGTAGGAGGAGGGGAATGGGAGACCCAGTACTTC,CASSVGGGEWETQYF
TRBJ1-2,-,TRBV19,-,TGTGCCAGCCTCCACCGGGGCAGAACCTATGGCTACACCTTC,CASLHRGRTYGYTF
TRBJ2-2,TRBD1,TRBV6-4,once,TGTGCCAGCAGCTCACAGGGGGCCGGGGAGCTGTTTTTT,CASSSQGAGELFF
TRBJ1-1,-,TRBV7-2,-,TGTGCCAGCAGCTCGGGCACAGGGCCTTTGAACACTGAAGCTTTCTTT,CASSSGTGPLNTEAFF
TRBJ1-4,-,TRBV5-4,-,TGTGCCAGCAGCATCGACAGTCGGGAAAAACTGTTTTTT,CASSIDSREKLFF
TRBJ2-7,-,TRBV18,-,TGTGCCAGCTCACCACCGTCTTCCCTCGAGCAGTACTTC,CASSPPSSLEQYF
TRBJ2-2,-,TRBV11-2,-,TGTGCCAGCAGCCCTTACCGGGGGGCGGGAGAACCCACCGGGGAGCTGTTTTTT,CASSPYRGAGEPTGELFF
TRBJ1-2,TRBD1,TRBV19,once,TGTGCCAGTAGTAACCCAGGGGGCTCCCATGGCTACACCTTC,CASSNPGGSHGYTF
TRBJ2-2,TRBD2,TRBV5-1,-,TGCGCCAGCAGCTTGGCCGGACTAGCGGCGAACACCGGGGAGCTGTTTTTT,CASSLAGLAANTGELFF
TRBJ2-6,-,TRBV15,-,TGTGCCACCAGCAGTACAACTTGGGCGCGGGTCCCGGTAGAGGGCTCTGGGGCCAACGTCCTGACTTTC,CATSSTTWARVPVEGSGANVLTF
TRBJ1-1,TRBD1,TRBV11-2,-,TGTGCCAGCAGCTTTGTTCGGACAGGGGAAGCTTTCTTT,CASSFVRTGEAFF
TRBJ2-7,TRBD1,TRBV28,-,TGTGCCAGCAGTCCCCGAATGGGGACAGGGGGCTACGAGCAGTACTTC,CASSPRMGTGGYEQYF
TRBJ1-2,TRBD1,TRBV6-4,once,TGTGCCAGCAGTGACTCAGGGACAGGGTTATATGGCTACACCTTC,CASSDSGTGLYGYTF
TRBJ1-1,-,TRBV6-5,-,TGTGCCAGCAATAGGCAGAACACTGAAGCTTTCTTT,CASNRQNTEAFF
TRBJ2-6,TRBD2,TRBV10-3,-,TGTGCCATCAGTGAGTCCCCACTAGCGGGAGACTCTGGGGCCAACGTCCTGACTTTC,CAISESPLAGDSGANVLTF
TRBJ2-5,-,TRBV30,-,TGTGCCTGGCAACAAGAGACCCAGTACTTC,CAWQQETQYF
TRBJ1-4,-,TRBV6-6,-,TGTGCCAGCAGTTACTCGGGGATAAATGAAAAACTGTTTTTT,CASSYSGINEKLFF
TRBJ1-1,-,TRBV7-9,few,TGTGCCAGCAGCCCGATTGGGAGGGGAATGAGCACTGAAGCTTTCTTT,CASSPIGRGMSTEAFF
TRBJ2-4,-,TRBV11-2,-,TGTGCCAGCAGCGGACCCGGGAACATTCAGTACTTC,CASSGPGNIQYF
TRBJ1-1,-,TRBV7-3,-,TGTGCCAGCAGCTCGCATTTAGGCACTGAAGCTTTCTTT,CASSSHLGTEAFF
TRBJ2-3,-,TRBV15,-,TGTGCCACCAGCAGAGATCTGAGAGGGTCGACAGATACGCAGTATTTT,CATSRDLRGSTDTQYF
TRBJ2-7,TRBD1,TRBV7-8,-,TGTGCCAGCAGCTTAGAATTGTCCAGGGGGCTTTCCTACGAGCAGTACTTC,CASSLELSRGLSYEQYF
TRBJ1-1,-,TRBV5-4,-,TGTGCCAGCAGCTGGGGATTAGGAAGCACTGAAGCTTTCTTT,CASSWGLGSTEAFF
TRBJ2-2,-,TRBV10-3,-,TGTGCCATCAGAGCGACCGGGGAGCTGTTTTTT,CAIRATGELFF
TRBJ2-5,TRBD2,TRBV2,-,TGTGCCAGCAGTGATTCCCTAGCGGGGGTTGAGACCCAGTACTTC,CASSDSLAGVETQYF
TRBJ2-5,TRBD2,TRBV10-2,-,TGCGCCAGCAGGAGCCTAGCGGGCCAAGAGACCCAGTACTTC,CASRSLAGQETQYF
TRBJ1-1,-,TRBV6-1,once,TGTGCCGGCTCGATCAGGACAGCGACTGAAGCTTTCTTT,CAGSIRTATEAFF
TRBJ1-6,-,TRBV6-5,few,TGTGCCAGCAGGTCCGTGGGTGGACCCCTCCACTTT,CASRSVGGPLHF
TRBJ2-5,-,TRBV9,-,TGTGCCAGCAGCGTGGGAACGCCAGAGACCCAGTACTTC,CASSVGTPETQYF
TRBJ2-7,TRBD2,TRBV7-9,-,TGTGCCAGCAGCCCCCTCCTGGCGGGAGGGCCCCACGAGCAGTACTTC,CASSPLLAGGPHEQYF
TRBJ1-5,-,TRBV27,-,TGTGCCAGCAGTTTAGGCCGGGGGGAGCAAGGCAATCAGCCCCAGCATTTT,CASSLGRGEQGNQPQHF